The 21 T cell receptor beta chains in this list originate from one sample, sequenced in a study of graft-versus-host responses after intestinal transplantation. Sequencing was performed with immunoSEQ multiplex PCR; in TCRdb, only in-frame clones are kept and a portion is missing. Here the sample spans about 14,000 clones, approximately 84% being singletons. Sequencing used PBMCs, obtained after intestinal transplantation. The receptors shown here come from a human patient who received an intestinal transplant, so some T cells may come from the graft donor.

The chain couples TRBV29-1 to TRBJ2-1; 8 bases line up with TRBD2. Germline-derived CDR1 and CDR2 are SQVTM and ANQGSEA. V was pared by 3 bases and J by 9 bases, with 4 bases of the junction left unmatched. The CDR3 spans 12 residues. CDR3 sequence reads: CSVDGRAGEQFF. The CDR3 nucleotides read TGCAGCGTTGACGGGAGGGCCGGTGAGCAGTTCTTC.

The count of this clone is one. This chain connects TRBV9 to TRBJ1-2; D might be TRBD1 (5 bases). The CDR3 has 13 residues. Germline V gives CDR1 SGDLS, CDR2 YYNGEE. Trimming took off 3 bases at V and 8 bases at J, with 14 bases between the two ends. CDR3 DNA sequence: TGTGCCAGCAGCGGACTGGTTCCAGGGGGCTACACCTTC. Its translation is CASSGLVPGGYTF.

The V and J genes are TRBV6-8 and TRBJ1-5; D uncertain. Looked up from germline, CDR1 is MNHGY and CDR2 is SAAAGT. The CDR3 spans 19 residues. Trimming pared 6 bases from V and 0 bases from J, leaving 24 bases between. CDR3 nucleotides: TGTGCCAGCAGCTACGACTCAGGACGGATGACCTATAGCAATCAGCCCCAGCATTTT. Translated, it gives CASSYDSGRMTYSNQPQHF.

V gene TRBV10-2 combines with J gene TRBJ2-2; D remains ambiguous. The CDR3 sequence is 13 residues long. CDR1 is WSHSY and CDR2 is SAAADI in the germline V gene. Trimming cost V 4 bases and J 5 bases, with 8 bases left between them. The CDR3 nucleotides are TGCGCCAGCAGTGCTTATAATACCGGGGAGCTGTTTTTT. Translation gives CASSAYNTGELFF.

The chain combines TRBV11-2 with TRBJ2-7, with D maybe TRBD2 (6 bases). The germline gives CDR1 SGHAT, CDR2 FQNNGV. V lost 2 bases, J lost 2 bases, and 19 bases lay in between. This CDR3 comprises 17 residues. CDR3 in DNA: TGTGCCAGCAGCTTATACCCGACGGGGGATTATACCTACGAGCAGTACTTC. Its translation is CASSLYPTGDYTYEQYF.

This clone was picked up one time. The J gene is TRBJ2-1, the V gene TRBV5-1; D gene ambiguous. The CDR3 is 13 residues long. The V gene's germline CDR1 is SGHRS and CDR2 YFSETQ. V was shortened by 4 bases and J by 4 bases, with 9 bases between the two germline ends. The CDR3 sequence: CASSITAYNEQFF. CDR3 bases: TGCGCCAGCAGCATAACAGCTTACAATGAGCAGTTCTTC.

The gene calls are TRBV27 and TRBJ2-7; 9 nucleotides align to TRBD1. CDR1 is MNHEY, CDR2 SMNVEV, per germline (reference sequence). The CDR3 covers 15 residues. The V and J ends lost 4 bases and 4 bases, in that order; junction bases with no gene match: 8. The chain's CDR3 is CASSSPYRGRYEQYF. The CDR3, as DNA: TGTGCCAGCAGTTCCCCTTACAGGGGGCGATACGAGCAGTACTTC.

The rearrangement uses TRBV7-8 and TRBJ1-5; no reliable D call. Between the trimmed V and J ends, which lost 5 bases and 0 bases, there was a span of 14 bases. The CDR3 totals 16 residues. CDR1 and CDR2 from the germline V gene are SGHVS and FQNEAQ. The CDR3 region has the DNA TGTGCCAGCAGCGGGCCAAGCAGCTATAGCAATCAGCCCCAGCATTTT. Protein sequence: CASSGPSSYSNQPQHF.

The V and J genes are TRBV28 and TRBJ1-2; 7 positions match TRBD1. The CDR3 is 14 amino acids. Per the germline V gene, CDR1 is MDHEN and CDR2 is SYDVKM. V shed 5 bases, J shed 4 bases, and the junction held 7 bases outside the gene matches. CDR3 nucleotide sequence: TGTGCCAGCAGTATAACCGGGACAGCCTATGGCTACACCTTC. Protein: CASSITGTAYGYTF.

V is TRBV29-1 and J is TRBJ2-1, with 7 bases lining up with TRBD2. Germline CDR1 is SQVTM and CDR2 is ANQGSEA. The CDR3 is made up of 13 amino acids. The V segment lost 7 bases and the J segment 9 bases; nucleotides outside the gene matches: 12. Written as DNA, the CDR3 is TGCAGCGCTTCCTCGACTAGCTTCGGTGAGCAGTTCTTC. It yields the protein CSASSTSFGEQFF.

The chain combines TRBV10-3 with TRBJ2-5; D is unclear. Germline V gene data show CDR1 as ENHRY and CDR2 as SYGVKD. V lost 0 bases to trimming and J lost 1 base, with 6 bases between them. There are 14 residues in the CDR3. The CDR3 region has the DNA TGTGCCATCAGTGAGTCTAACAGCCAAGAGACCCAGTACTTC. It encodes CAISESNSQETQYF.

This chain links TRBV29-1 with TRBJ2-1; TRBD2 matches at 7 bases. This CDR3 spans 13 amino acids. Germline V lookup: CDR1 SQVTM, CDR2 ANQGSEA. V shed 5 bases, J shed 4 bases, and the junction held 5 bases outside the gene matches. The CDR3 sequence: CSVRSSGYNEQFF. For the CDR3, the DNA is TGCAGCGTTCGGTCTAGCGGATACAATGAGCAGTTCTTC.

This chain uses TRBV9 with TRBJ2-7; 16 nucleotides match TRBD2. The CDR3 length is 19 residues. CDR1 SGDLS and CDR2 YYNGEE come from the germline V gene. With V trimmed by 4 bases and J by 2 bases, 12 bases remained unmatched. CDR3 region: CASSPTFGTSGRGTYEQYF. As DNA, the CDR3 is TGTGCCAGCAGCCCTACTTTCGGGACTAGCGGGAGGGGGACCTACGAGCAGTACTTC. Using reference TRBV9 and TRBJ2-7 for the parts outside the CDR3, the full variable domain is DSGVTQTPKHLITATGQRVTLRCSPRSGDLSVYWYQQSLDQGLQFLIQYYNGEERAKGNILERFSAQQFPDLHSELNLSSLELGDSALYFCASSPTFGTSGRGTYEQYFGPGTRLTVT.

This sequence joins TRBV29-1 and TRBJ1-5, with 10 nucleotides matching TRBD1. This CDR3 contains 14 residues. In germline, CDR1 is SQVTM, CDR2 ANQGSEA. The trim removed 6 bases at V and 8 bases at J, leaving 10 bases unmatched. CDR3 amino acids: CSVMTGGEMEPQHF. The CDR3 bases are TGCAGCGTAATGACAGGGGGCGAAATGGAGCCCCAGCATTTT.

The CDR3: CASSPPGLAGVYEQYF. CDR3 nucleotide sequence: TGTGCCAGCTCACCCCCCGGACTAGCGGGAGTCTACGAGCAGTACTTC. V gene TRBV18 combines with J gene TRBJ2-7; 13 bases line up with TRBD2. This CDR3 comprises 16 residues. Germline V lookup: CDR1 KGHSH, CDR2 LQKENI. Trimming removed 3 bases from V and 3 bases from J; junction bases left unmatched: 5.

The gene calls are TRBV5-1 and TRBJ1-3; no reliable D call. Germline V gene data show CDR1 as SGHRS and CDR2 as YFSETQ. V was clipped by 0 bases and J by 4 bases, with 11 bases between them. The CDR3 is 15 residues long. The CDR3 DNA follows: TGCGCCAGCAGCTTGGTCTGGGCGTACGGAAACACCATATATTTT. This translates into CASSLVWAYGNTIYF.

J is TRBJ1-3 and V is TRBV18; perhaps TRBD1 as D (6 bases). Trimming took 0 bases from V and 2 from J, leaving 11 bases between them. The V gene's germline CDR1 is KGHSH and CDR2 LQKENI. The CDR3 is 16 residues long. CDR3 DNA sequence: TGTGCCAGCTCACCACCTCCGGGGGCGCCTGGAAACACCATATATTTT. Amino acid sequence: CASSPPPGAPGNTIYF.

This sequence joins TRBV11-2 and TRBJ2-7; D is unresolved. The V gene's germline CDR1 is SGHAT and CDR2 FQNNGV. This CDR3 has 12 amino acids. Trimming pared 2 bases from V and 2 bases from J, leaving 4 bases between. CDR3 bases: TGTGCCAGCAGCTTAAATACCTACGAGCAGTACTTC. It translates to CASSLNTYEQYF. Looking up the rest from reference TRBV11-2 and TRBJ2-7 gives the full variable domain: EAGVAQSPRYKIIEKRQSVAFWCNPISGHATLYWYQQILGQGPKLLIQFQNNGVVDDSQLPKDRFSAERLKGVDSTLKIQPAKLEDSAVYLCASSLNTYEQYFGPGTRLTVT.

The rearrangement joins TRBV5-6 to TRBJ2-5; D could derive from TRBD1 or TRBD2 (6 bases each). The better agreement between TRBJ2-7 and the DNA end casts doubt on the J call. Germline CDR1 and CDR2: SGHDT and YYEEEE. The CDR3 has 13 amino acids. As DNA, the CDR3 is TGTGCCAGCAGCTTCGGGGGCGGCTACGAGCAGTACTTC. This gives the protein CASSFGGGYEQYF.

The genes are TRBV5-4 and TRBJ2-1; D unclear. Germline assignment: CDR1 SGHNT and CDR2 YYREEE (reference sequence). The length of the CDR3 is 14 residues. V was cut by 2 bases and J by 0 bases, with 6 bases left in between. CDR3 sequence reads: CASSFPSSYNEQFF. Here the CDR3 DNA reads TGTGCCAGCAGCTTTCCTAGCTCCTACAATGAGCAGTTCTTC.

This rearrangement joins TRBV7-9 to TRBJ1-6, with no clear D. The V gene lost 2 bases and the J gene lost 5 bases, with 7 bases spanning the gap. This CDR3 has 14 amino acids. Per the germline V gene, CDR1 is SEHNR and CDR2 is FQNEAQ (reference sequence). The CDR3 loop is CASSLIQNNSPLHF. The CDR3 nucleotides read TGTGCCAGCAGCTTAATACAGAATAATTCACCCCTCCACTTT.